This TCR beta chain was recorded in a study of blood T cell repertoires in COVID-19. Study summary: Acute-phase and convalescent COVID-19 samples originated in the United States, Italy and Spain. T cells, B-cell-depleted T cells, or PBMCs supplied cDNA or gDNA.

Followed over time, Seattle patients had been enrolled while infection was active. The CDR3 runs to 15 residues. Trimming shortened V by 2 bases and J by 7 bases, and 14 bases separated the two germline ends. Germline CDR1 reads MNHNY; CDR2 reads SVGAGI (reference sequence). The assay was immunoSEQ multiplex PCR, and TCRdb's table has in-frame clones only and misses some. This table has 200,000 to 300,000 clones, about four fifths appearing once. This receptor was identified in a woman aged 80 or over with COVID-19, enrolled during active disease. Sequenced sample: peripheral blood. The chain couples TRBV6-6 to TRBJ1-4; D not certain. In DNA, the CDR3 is TGTGCCAGCAGTTACGAAAGAAGCTCTCGTGAAAAACTGTTTTTT. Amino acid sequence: CASSYERSSREKLFF.